The following is a T cell receptor beta chain sequence with its context. There is no known antigen for this receptor. Base qualities are not at hand, and no much larger clone is one base apart. Genomic DNA was extracted from sorted cells for sequencing of the TCRbeta CDR3 region. The immunoSEQ Assay was used to sequence the TCRbeta CDR3 regions. Imported from immuneACCESS, the table was reduced by TCRdb to in-frame sequences with V and J called. These copies leave out some clones; in studies compared against another copy, an unresolved V gene accounts for under half, and the cause of the remainder is not known. The sample records tens of thousands of clones, about 86% of which are singletons. The leading ten clones occupy less than 2.5% of the sample. This specimen comes from a study of OX40 agonist ivuxolimab in advanced cancers. Context from the whole study: Ivuxolimab, which targeted the costimulatory receptor OX40 (CD134), was an agonistic, fully human IgG2 monoclonal antibody. Intravenous ivuxolimab was administered to patients every 2 weeks at six dose levels: 0.01, 0.1, 0.3, 1.5, 3 and 10 mg/kg. Among the approximately 54 dose-escalation patients, approximately 20 had hepatocellular carcinoma, 15 melanoma, 9 renal cell carcinoma and 9 head and neck cancer. In the dose-escalation cohort, 82.7% of patients were male, and the mean age was approximately 60 years, with a range of 23 to 79. Prior anti-PD-1, anti-PD-L1 or anti-CTLA-4 therapy was permitted, and 40% of dose-escalation patients had received checkpoint inhibitors. Partial responses occurred in three dose-escalation patients, of whom one had hepatocellular carcinoma and two had cutaneous melanoma. Peripheral TCRbeta sequencing aimed to test whether ivuxolimab altered TCR sequence diversity and caused clonal T-cell expansion. The paper reports the monotherapy dose-escalation portion (N of about 52 patients) of the phase I ivuxolimab trial.

The study at large found these results: On average, CD8+ T cells showed more expanded clones than CD4+ T cells after ivuxolimab. In the 0.1-3.0 mg/kg groups, partial responders were among the patients with the lowest normalized peripheral clonal expansion, particularly in CD8+ T cells. The antigen specificity of the clonally expanded peripheral T cells was not determined. At doses of 0.1 to 3.0 mg/kg, clonal expansion of both CD4+ and CD8+ blood T cells was observed from baseline to week 6. Low levels of normalized T-cell clonal expansion were also seen in some patients who did not respond.

The trial excluded patients who had a history of autoimmune disease or who were on systemic immunosuppression. In every dose cohort, peripheral blood was drawn for TCR sequencing at baseline, cycle 4 day 1, and cycle 7 day 1. The samples were taken from a phase I, first-in-human, multicenter, open-label dose-escalation trial of ivuxolimab. Adults with locally advanced or metastatic melanoma, renal cell, hepatocellular, or head and neck squamous cell carcinoma were enrolled in the trial. Before TCR sequencing, CD4+ T cells and CD8+ T cells from peripheral blood were sorted into separate populations. Inclusive of the bounding cysteine and phenylalanine, the CDR3 is 17 residues long. CDR3 DNA is the only sequence kept; it has 51 bases, read in frame from the first base. CDR1 and CDR2 were assigned from the germline V gene (reference sequence) as MNHEY and SMNVEV. V has 0 bases trimmed and J has 0 bases trimmed; junction bases matching no gene number 4.

The source is an adult with an advanced solid tumor such as melanoma, head and neck, liver or kidney cancer. This receptor chain uses TRBV27 and TRBJ1-5; TRBD1 matches 8 bases in the middle. The material was CD4+ or CD8+ T cells sorted from blood, obtained in a trial of the OX40 agonist ivuxolimab. Here is the DNA: TGTGCCAGCAGTTTATCTGTGGACAGGGTTAGCAATCAGCCCCAGCATTTT. The encoded protein is CASSLSVDRVSNQPQHF.